These 26 T cell receptor beta chains were sequenced from one sample in a study of PD-1 blockade in classical Hodgkin lymphoma. Method: immunoSEQ multiplex PCR; TCRdb's copy keeps in-frame clones and lacks some. The sample records more than 85,000 clones, over 85% being singletons. Time point meaning: cycle 4 day 1 (C4D1), after more than five weeks of nivolumab. Each and every patient relapsed after autologous stem cell transplantation, and patients got differing brentuximab vedotin exposure. The sample here was peripheral blood mononuclear cells (PBMCs), taken before the fourth cycle of nivolumab. These receptors were taken from a human donor with classical Hodgkin lymphoma.

This clone has only a few counts. The rearrangement joins TRBV25-1 to TRBJ2-4; the D gene is possibly TRBD1 (5 bases). Germline V gives CDR1 MGHDK, CDR2 SYGVNS. V lost 3 bases to trimming and J lost 9 bases, with 12 bases between them. This CDR3 region has 13 residues. CDR3 loop: CASSDSGLLIQYF. The CDR3 coding sequence is TGTGCCAGCAGTGATTCAGGGTTACTCATTCAGTACTTC.

The chain couples TRBV28 to TRBJ2-3; 16 bases align to TRBD2. This CDR3 contains 21 residues. The junction had 19 bases not matched to a gene; V was cut back by 8 bases and J by 2 bases. Germline CDR1 and CDR2: MDHEN and SYDVKM. CDR3 region: CASLPLAPGTSGRGTTDTQYF. CDR3 sequence (DNA): TGTGCCAGCTTGCCCTTGGCCCCCGGGACTAGCGGGAGGGGAACCACAGATACGCAGTATTTT.

The CDR3 DNA reads as TGTGCCACCAGCCCAGATCAGGGCGCCAATGACTATGGCTACACCTTC. Translated: CATSPDQGANDYGYTF. V is TRBV15 and J is TRBJ1-2, with a possible D match to TRBD1 (5 bases). Germline CDR1 and CDR2: LNHNV and YYDKDF (reference sequence). This CDR3 has 16 amino acids. V lost 5 bases and J 3 bases, leaving 19 bases between the germline ends.

As to this clone: The junction shows a germline mismatch at one end, possibly a read error. This chain uses TRBV6-5 with TRBJ1-1, with D possibly matching TRBD1 (6 bases). There are 14 residues in the CDR3. The germline gives CDR1 MNHEY, CDR2 SVGAGI. The CDR3 sequence: CASSYGQGNAEAFF. In nucleotides, the CDR3 is TGTGCCAGCAGTTACGGTCAGGGGAACGCTGAAGCTTTCTTT.

The chain combines TRBV7-7 with TRBJ2-5; D perhaps matches TRBD2 (6 bases). V was clipped by 2 bases and J by 4 bases, with 11 bases between them. Germline V lookup: CDR1 SSHAT, CDR2 FNYEAQ (reference sequence). The CDR3 is 14 amino acids. CDR3 in amino acids: CASSLSPGVETQYF. DNA of the CDR3: TGTGCCAGCAGCTTATCACCGGGAGTAGAGACCCAGTACTTC.

The chain links TRBV6-5 to TRBJ2-7; D remains ambiguous. The germline V and J ends were trimmed by 0 bases and 1 base, with 7 bases remaining between them. In germline, CDR1 is MNHEY, CDR2 SVGAGI. This CDR3 has 14 amino acids. Here the CDR3 reads CASSYSAQSYEQYF. The CDR3 nucleotides are TGTGCCAGCAGTTACTCTGCCCAGTCCTACGAGCAGTACTTC.

The genes are TRBV27 and TRBJ1-1; no firm D call. The CDR3 extends over 13 amino acids. V gave up 6 bases and J gave up 1 base, with 9 bases separating them. CDR1 and CDR2 from the germline V gene are MNHEY and SMNVEV (reference sequence). The CDR3 here is CASSPAGNTEAFF. CDR3 in DNA: TGTGCCAGCAGCCCCGCAGGGAACACTGAAGCTTTCTTT.

V usage is TRBV5-1 and J usage is TRBJ2-7, with unresolved D. Germline values: CDR1 SGHRS, CDR2 YFSETQ. The length of the CDR3 is 12 residues. V gave up 0 bases and J gave up 12 bases, with 13 bases separating them. The CDR3 here is CASSLGSGVRYF. CDR3 nucleotides: TGCGCCAGCAGCTTGGGAAGTGGGGTCCGGTACTTC. The entire variable domain, with the rest obtained from reference TRBV5-1 and TRBJ2-7, is as follows: KAGVTQTPRYLIKTRGQQVTLSCSPISGHRSVSWYQQTPGQGLQFLFEYFSETQRNKGNFPGRFSGRQFSNSRSEMNVSTLELGDSALYLCASSLGSGVRYFGPGTRLTVT.

This clone appeared once. This chain links TRBV11-2 with TRBJ2-7; no definite D call. Germline loops: CDR1 SGHAT, CDR2 FQNNGV. Trimming pared 5 bases from V and 5 bases from J, leaving 16 bases between. The CDR3 consists of 14 residues. This CDR3 reads CASSPIDSPDEQYF. CDR3 sequence (DNA): TGTGCCAGCAGCCCGATAGATTCCCCCGACGAGCAGTACTTC. The full variable domain, completed using reference TRBV11-2 and TRBJ2-7, is EAGVAQSPRYKIIEKRQSVAFWCNPISGHATLYWYQQILGQGPKLLIQFQNNGVVDDSQLPKDRFSAERLKGVDSTLKIQPAKLEDSAVYLCASSPIDSPDEQYFGPGTRLTVT.

J is TRBJ1-1 and V is TRBV15, with no clear D. Germline values: CDR1 LNHNV, CDR2 YYDKDF (reference sequence). This CDR3 is built from 15 residues. V dropped 0 bases and J dropped 3 bases, with 11 bases sitting between them. CDR3 protein: CATSRDIRRDTEAFF. The CDR3 bases are TGTGCCACCAGCAGAGATATAAGGAGAGACACTGAAGCTTTCTTT.

V gene TRBV27 combines with J gene TRBJ2-7, with 11 bases that match TRBD2. The CDR3 runs 18 residues. Germline CDR1 MNHEY, CDR2 SMNVEV (reference sequence). The junction had 8 bases not matched to a gene; V was cut back by 0 bases and J by 1 base. The CDR3 protein is CASSLSDPGTSGSYEQYF. The CDR3, as DNA: TGTGCCAGCAGTTTATCCGACCCGGGGACTAGCGGATCCTACGAGCAGTACTTC.

This chain links TRBV28 with TRBJ2-1; 9 bases match TRBD2. Germline V lookup: CDR1 MDHEN, CDR2 SYDVKM. J was trimmed by 9 bases and V by 3 bases; bases with no gene match: 9. The CDR3 is 15 amino acids. CDR3 loop: CASSFHQREVIEQFF. CDR3 sequence (DNA): TGTGCCAGCAGTTTCCACCAGCGGGAGGTGATTGAGCAGTTCTTC.

V usage is TRBV5-1 and J usage is TRBJ2-3; TRBD2 matches at 11 bases. The junction had 10 bases not matched to a gene; V was cut back by 0 bases and J by 1 base. The CDR3 length is 19 residues. Germline CDR1 and CDR2: SGHRS and YFSETQ. CDR3: CASSLGLAGSLIRTDTQYF. CDR3 coding DNA: TGCGCCAGCAGCTTGGGACTAGCGGGGTCCCTAATCCGCACAGATACGCAGTATTTT.

A few counts support this clone. The rearrangement uses TRBV27 and TRBJ1-5; D remains unclear. The CDR3 has 16 amino acids. Germline CDR1 MNHEY, CDR2 SMNVEV (reference sequence). The germline V and J ends were trimmed by 3 bases and 4 bases, with 16 bases remaining between them. This chain's CDR3 is CASSFIGDGLNQPQHF. The CDR3 nucleotides read TGTGCCAGCAGTTTTATAGGCGACGGGCTAAATCAGCCCCAGCATTTT.

The chain carries TRBV7-6 and TRBJ2-1; no clear D. The V gene lost 5 bases and the J gene lost 8 bases, with 13 bases spanning the gap. The CDR3 totals 13 residues. Germline V gene lookup returns CDR1 SGHVS and CDR2 FNYEAQ. CDR3 coding DNA: TGTGCCAGCAGCCGATTTGAATTGGATGAGCAGTTCTTC. Its translation is CASSRFELDEQFF.

As regards this clone: Other DNA sequences of this sample code for an identical CDR3. This rearrangement joins TRBV7-2 to TRBJ2-7; tentatively, D is TRBD1 or TRBD2 (5 bases each). CDR3 length equals 11 residues. Germline V gene data show CDR1 as SGHTA and CDR2 as FQGNSA. Trimming left V 8 bases short and J 7 bases short, with 12 bases between. In DNA form, the CDR3 reads TGTGCCAGCGGGCTGGGGGTGGAGCAGTACTTC. Protein product: CASGLGVEQYF. The complete variable domain, with remaining parts taken from reference TRBV7-2 and TRBJ2-7, reads GAGVSQSPSNKVTEKGKDVELRCDPISGHTALYWYRQSLGQGLEFLIYFQGNSAPDKSGLPSDRFSAERTGGSVSTLTIQRTQQEDSAVYLCASGLGVEQYFGPGTRLTVT.

The genes are TRBV12-2 and TRBJ2-7; TRBD1, the table's D call, lacks a check against the DNA. TRBV12-2 is a pseudogene segment. The CDR3 runs to 16 residues. CDR3 sequence reads: CASRLAPRDRGQEQYF. The CDR3 DNA reads as TGTGCAAGTCGCTTAGCGCCTCGGGACAGGGGGCAGGAGCAGTACTTC.

This chain uses TRBV19 with TRBJ1-2; TRBD1 might be the D (5 bases). In germline, CDR1 is LNHDA, CDR2 SQIVND (reference sequence). The CDR3 runs to 18 residues. The V and J ends lost 4 bases and 8 bases respectively, with 29 bases between them. CDR3 nucleotides: TGTGCCAGTAGTACCGTCCCGGGACGGCCGAAAAAATCTATGGGCTACACCTTC. This sequence encodes CASSTVPGRPKKSMGYTF.

This clone was recorded only once. This chain connects TRBV30 to TRBJ2-1; tentatively, D is TRBD2 (5 bases). The CDR3 is 15 residues long. Trimming took 0 bases from V and 0 from J, leaving 9 bases between them. Germline V gene lookup returns CDR1 GTSNPN and CDR2 SVGIG (reference sequence). CDR3 amino acids: CAWSVLLDSYNEQFF. Written as DNA, the CDR3 is TGTGCCTGGAGTGTATTACTAGACTCCTACAATGAGCAGTTCTTC.

This clone was counted between two and nine times. This sequence joins TRBV10-3 and TRBJ1-1, with a weak D call TRBD1 (5 bases). Deletions cut 0 bases from V and 5 bases from J, with 10 bases between. This CDR3 region has 14 residues. Germline loops: CDR1 ENHRY, CDR2 SYGVKD. CDR3 in amino acids: CAISESTEGTEAFF. The CDR3 nucleotides read TGTGCCATCAGTGAGTCGACAGAGGGTACTGAAGCTTTCTTT.

The V gene is TRBV14, the J gene TRBJ1-2; the match to TRBD1 covers 9 bases. This CDR3 has 15 residues. Germline CDR1 and CDR2: SGHDN and FVKESK. V lost 4 bases and J lost 9; bases outside the gene matches: 12. The CDR3 is CASSPARDRASSYTF. CDR3 DNA sequence: TGTGCCAGCAGCCCTGCCCGGGACAGGGCCTCAAGCTACACCTTC.

The chain has TRBV4-3 and TRBJ2-5; D remains unclear. The CDR3 extends over 16 amino acids. Trimming took off 0 bases at V and 3 bases at J, with 14 bases between the two ends. Germline CDR1 and CDR2: LGHNA and YSLEER. In nucleotides, the CDR3 is TGCGCCAGCAGCCAAGATCTGGGATCTGCGGAAGAGACCCAGTACTTC. Translation gives CASSQDLGSAEETQYF.

In DNA, the CDR3 is TGCGCCAGCAGCTTGGAGGGACTGACCCCCTACGAGCAGTACTTC. This encodes CASSLEGLTPYEQYF. The chain employs TRBV5-1 and TRBJ2-7; a possible D gene is TRBD2 (6 bases). There are 15 residues in the CDR3. The V end was cut by 0 bases, the J end by 2 bases, with 12 bases between. Germline values: CDR1 SGHRS, CDR2 YFSETQ.

This rearrangement joins TRBV6-4 to TRBJ1-1, with D possibly matching TRBD1 (6 bases). The CDR3 loop spans 15 amino acids. Trimming cost V 6 bases and J 1 base, with 15 bases left between them. Germline V gene lookup returns CDR1 MRHNA and CDR2 SNTAGT. In nucleotides, the CDR3 is TGTGCCAGCAGAAGCAGGGGCGGCCCGAACACTGAAGCTTTCTTT. This translates into CASRSRGGPNTEAFF.

The V call is TRBV19, the J call TRBJ2-7; 7 nucleotides align to TRBD2. Germline lookup yields CDR1 LNHDA and CDR2 SQIVND (reference sequence). The ends lost 5 bases at V and 6 bases at J; junction bases unmatched: 19. CDR3 size: 17 residues. The CDR3 protein is CASSSAGEVGYLSEQYF. DNA of the CDR3: TGTGCCAGTAGTTCGGCGGGAGAGGTGGGGTATCTCTCCGAGCAGTACTTC. The variable domain in full, with the rest retrieved from reference TRBV19 and TRBJ2-7, is DGGITQSPKYLFRKEGQNVTLSCEQNLNHDAMYWYRQDPGQGLRLIYYSQIVNDFQKGDIAEGYSVSREKKESFPLTVTSAQKNPTAFYLCASSSAGEVGYLSEQYFGPGTRLTVT.

V and J are TRBV18 and TRBJ2-2; 9 bases align to TRBD2. This CDR3 is built from 17 residues. Germline CDR1 KGHSH, CDR2 LQKENI. The junction had 9 bases not matched to a gene; V was cut back by 3 bases and J by 4 bases. The CDR3 DNA follows: TGTGCCAGCTCACCGTTTTCCGTACTAGCGGGCACCGGGGAGCTGTTTTTT. Translated, it gives CASSPFSVLAGTGELFF.